A single sample gave rise to the 15 T cell receptor beta chains below, sequenced in a study of CD8+ T cells in alopecia areata. Reverse transcribed after extraction, RNA yielded cDNA as the sequencing template. The repertoire was sequenced with immunoSEQ multiplex PCR; TCRdb's copy has only in-frame clones and lacks some. The table includes some 200,000 clones, roughly 62% detected once. The treatment is: oral pan-JAK inhibitor, 5-10 mg twice daily. The sample was CD8+ T cells sorted from blood, taken at week 24, from a patient treated with tofacitinib. All receptors come from a human donor with alopecia areata.

The V and J genes are TRBV30 and TRBJ2-2; 7 nucleotides match TRBD2. The CDR3 is made up of 14 amino acids. V was clipped by 2 bases and J by 1 base; unmatched bases: 1. In germline, CDR1 is GTSNPN, CDR2 SVGIG (reference sequence). The CDR3 DNA is TGTGCCTGGAGTTTAGCGGGGAACACCGGGGAGCTGTTTTTT. This codes for CAWSLAGNTGELFF.

This chain connects TRBV29-1 to TRBJ1-4; D might be TRBD1 (5 bases). This CDR3 is 12 amino acids long. Per the germline V gene, CDR1 is SQVTM and CDR2 is ANQGSEA. V was pared by 4 bases and J by 8 bases, with 11 bases between. The CDR3 DNA reads TGCAGCGTTGCGCAGGGAGGCGAAAAACTGTTTTTT. This encodes CSVAQGGEKLFF.

In this sample, this clone turned up a few times. The chain combines TRBV6-5 with TRBJ2-7; D unclear. V lost 2 bases and J 4 bases, leaving 3 bases between the germline ends. This CDR3 has 11 amino acids. Per the germline V gene, CDR1 is MNHEY and CDR2 is SVGAGI. CDR3 in DNA: TGTGCCAGCAGTTACGAGTACGAGCAGTACTTC. Its protein is CASSYEYEQYF.

The CDR3 loop reads CASSFSRTNEKLFF. The DNA for the CDR3 is TGTGCCAGCAGCTTTTCCAGAACTAATGAAAAACTGTTTTTT. J is TRBJ1-4 and V is TRBV13; the D is unclear. V was cut by 3 bases and J by 1 base, with 6 bases left in between. Germline V CDR1 and CDR2: PRHDT, FYEKMQ (reference sequence). The CDR3 runs to 14 residues.

This sequence joins TRBV27 and TRBJ1-4, with a weak D call TRBD1 (6 bases). The CDR3 covers 13 residues. The germline V and J ends were trimmed by 6 bases and 8 bases, with 13 bases remaining between them. Germline CDR1 and CDR2: MNHEY and SMNVEV (reference sequence). CDR3 bases: TGTGCCAGCAGGAACAGGGCGCGCGAAAAACTGTTTTTT. Translation gives CASRNRAREKLFF.

This clone appeared a few times. V usage is TRBV7-2 and J usage is TRBJ1-5; the match to TRBD1 covers 7 bases. The CDR3 has 17 amino acids. The junction had 11 bases not matched to a gene; V was cut back by 5 bases and J by 1 base. Germline V lookup: CDR1 SGHTA, CDR2 FQGNSA. In DNA form, the CDR3 reads TGTGCCAGCAGCCCCCGGGACAGCCTGGGGAGCAATCAGCCCCAGCATTTT. Translating it yields CASSPRDSLGSNQPQHF.

The chain uses TRBV30 and TRBJ2-1, with D possibly TRBD2 on 6 matching bases. Germline V gene lookup returns CDR1 GTSNPN and CDR2 SVGIG (reference sequence). The CDR3 is made up of 13 amino acids. V was pared by 4 bases and J by 7 bases, with 14 bases between. The CDR3 coding sequence is TGTGCCTGGATCCGGACGGGAGAAAATGAGCAGTTCTTC. Translated, it gives CAWIRTGENEQFF.

The chain carries TRBV9 and TRBJ2-3; 7 nucleotides agree with TRBD1. The junction had 10 bases not matched to a gene; V was cut back by 4 bases and J by 2 bases. CDR1 is SGDLS, CDR2 YYNGEE, per germline. The CDR3 is made up of 16 amino acids. The CDR3 region is CASSPRDSQITDTQYF. The CDR3 region has the DNA TGTGCCAGCAGCCCTCGGGACAGTCAAATCACAGATACGCAGTATTTT.

This chain joins TRBV7-2 and TRBJ2-7; no firm D call. Germline assignment: CDR1 SGHTA and CDR2 FQGNSA. V was shortened by 5 bases and J by 3 bases, with 17 bases between the two germline ends. The CDR3 has 15 residues. This CDR3 reads CASSPWTDPYYEQYF. As DNA, the CDR3 is TGTGCCAGCAGCCCATGGACGGACCCGTACTACGAGCAGTACTTC. The full variable domain, completed using reference TRBV7-2 and TRBJ2-7, is GAGVSQSPSNKVTEKGKDVELRCDPISGHTALYWYRQSLGQGLEFLIYFQGNSAPDKSGLPSDRFSAERTGGSVSTLTIQRTQQEDSAVYLCASSPWTDPYYEQYFGPGTRLTVT.

The chain links TRBV6-5 to TRBJ1-5; D call uncertain. CDR3 length: 14 amino acids. Trimming took 8 bases from V and 0 from J, leaving 11 bases between them. Germline loops: CDR1 MNHEY, CDR2 SVGAGI. The CDR3 nucleotides are TGTGCCAGCGACCCCCGGGATAGCAATCAGCCCCAGCATTTT. It codes for CASDPRDSNQPQHF.

The chain uses TRBV2 and TRBJ1-1; TRBD1 matches at 8 bases. This CDR3 has 14 amino acids. Trimming removed 3 bases from V and 4 bases from J; junction bases left unmatched: 4. The germline V gene encodes CDR1 SNHLY and CDR2 FYNNEI. The CDR3 reads CASSDGQGATEAFF. CDR3 sequence (DNA): TGTGCCAGCAGTGATGGACAGGGAGCCACTGAAGCTTTCTTT.

This clone has a handful of counts. J is TRBJ1-1 and V is TRBV27; tentative D call: TRBD1 (6 bases). The V gene's germline CDR1 is MNHEY and CDR2 SMNVEV (reference sequence). Trimming cost V 3 bases and J 4 bases, with 15 bases left between them. This CDR3 has 15 residues. CDR3 nucleotide sequence: TGTGCCAGCAGTTTCTGGGGGCTGGATCGCACTGAAGCTTTCTTT. As protein: CASSFWGLDRTEAFF.

V usage is TRBV4-2 and J usage is TRBJ2-7; TRBD2 matches at 8 bases. CDR3 size: 15 residues. Germline V gene lookup returns CDR1 LGHNA and CDR2 YNFKEQ. The trim removed 0 bases at V and 3 bases at J, leaving 4 bases unmatched. This CDR3 reads CASSQEGLVSYEQYF. CDR3 bases: TGTGCCAGCAGCCAAGAGGGACTAGTGAGCTACGAGCAGTACTTC.

This clone has only a few counts. V usage is TRBV11-2 and J usage is TRBJ1-1, with D hard to call. The ends were cut back, 5 bases at V and 1 base at J, with 14 bases in the middle. Germline CDR1 SGHAT, CDR2 FQNNGV. The CDR3 sequence is 15 residues long. CDR3 region: CASSPRGGGNTEAFF. The CDR3 bases are TGTGCCAGCAGCCCTCGTGGAGGAGGGAACACTGAAGCTTTCTTT.

This clone appeared a few times. The chain has TRBV29-1 and TRBJ1-1; D call uncertain. Germline lookup yields CDR1 SQVTM and CDR2 ANQGSEA. This CDR3 contains 12 residues. V was clipped by 3 bases and J by 1 base, with 6 bases between them. This chain's CDR3 is CSVDRRNTEAFF. For the CDR3, the DNA is TGCAGCGTTGACAGGCGGAACACTGAAGCTTTCTTT.